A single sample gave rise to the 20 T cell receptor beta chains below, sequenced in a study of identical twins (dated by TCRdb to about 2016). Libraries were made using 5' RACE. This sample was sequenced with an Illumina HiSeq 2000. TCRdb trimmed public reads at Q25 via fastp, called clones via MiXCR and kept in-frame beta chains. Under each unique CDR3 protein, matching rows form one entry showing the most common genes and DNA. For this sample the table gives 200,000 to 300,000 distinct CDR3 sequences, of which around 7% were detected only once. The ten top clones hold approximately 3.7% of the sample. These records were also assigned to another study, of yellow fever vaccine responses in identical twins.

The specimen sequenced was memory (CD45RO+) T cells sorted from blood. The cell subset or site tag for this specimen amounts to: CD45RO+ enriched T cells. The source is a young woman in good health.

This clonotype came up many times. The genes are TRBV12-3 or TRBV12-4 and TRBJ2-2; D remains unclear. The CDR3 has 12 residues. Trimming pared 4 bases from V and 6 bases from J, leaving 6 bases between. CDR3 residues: CASSYGPGELFF. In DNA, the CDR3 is TGTGCCAGCAGTTATGGTCCCGGGGAGCTGTTTTTT.

The CDR3 loop is CASSKGVTTDTQYF. Written as DNA, the CDR3 is TGTGCCAGCAGCAAGGGGGTCACCACAGATACGCAGTATTTT. This chain links TRBV21-1 with TRBJ2-3; TRBD1, the D gene given by the table, was not confirmed from the DNA. TRBV21-1 corresponds to a pseudogene. This CDR3 has 14 amino acids.

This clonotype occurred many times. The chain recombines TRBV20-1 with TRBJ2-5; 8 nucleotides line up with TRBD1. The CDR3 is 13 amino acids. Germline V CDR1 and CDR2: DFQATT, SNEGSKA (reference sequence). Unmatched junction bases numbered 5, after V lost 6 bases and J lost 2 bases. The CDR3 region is CSAGTGRQETQYF. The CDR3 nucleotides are TGCAGTGCCGGGACAGGACGTCAAGAGACCCAGTACTTC.

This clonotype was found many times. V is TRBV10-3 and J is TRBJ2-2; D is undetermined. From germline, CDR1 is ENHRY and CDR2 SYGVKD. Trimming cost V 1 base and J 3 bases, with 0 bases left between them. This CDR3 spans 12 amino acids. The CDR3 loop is CAISEYTGELFF. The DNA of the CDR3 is TGTGCCATCAGTGAGTACACCGGGGAGCTGTTTTTT.

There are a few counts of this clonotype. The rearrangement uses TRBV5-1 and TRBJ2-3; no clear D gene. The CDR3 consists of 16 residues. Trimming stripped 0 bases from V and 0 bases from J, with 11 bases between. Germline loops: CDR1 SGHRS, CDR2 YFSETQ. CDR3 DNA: TGCGCCAGCAGCTTGGGGGCAGACACTAGCACAGATACGCAGTATTTT. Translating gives CASSLGADTSTDTQYF.

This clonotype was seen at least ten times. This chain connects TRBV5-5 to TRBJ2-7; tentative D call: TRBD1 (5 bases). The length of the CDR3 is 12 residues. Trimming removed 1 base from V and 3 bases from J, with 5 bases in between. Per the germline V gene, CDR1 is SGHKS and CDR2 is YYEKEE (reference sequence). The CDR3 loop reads CASSLQGYEQYV. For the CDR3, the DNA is TGTGCCAGCAGCTTGCAGGGCTACGAGCAGTACGTC.

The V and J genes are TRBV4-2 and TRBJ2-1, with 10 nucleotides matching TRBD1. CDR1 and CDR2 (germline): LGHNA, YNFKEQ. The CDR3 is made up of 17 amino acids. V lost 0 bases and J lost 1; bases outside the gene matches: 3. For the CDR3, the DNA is TGTGCCAGCAGCCAAGAACCGGGACAGGGGTCCTACAATGAGCAGTTCTTC. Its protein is CASSQEPGQGSYNEQFF.

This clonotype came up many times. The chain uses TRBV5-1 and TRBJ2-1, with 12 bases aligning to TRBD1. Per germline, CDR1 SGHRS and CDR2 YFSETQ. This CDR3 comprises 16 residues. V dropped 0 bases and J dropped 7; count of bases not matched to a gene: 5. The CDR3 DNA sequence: TGCGCCAGCAGCTTGGCCCTGGGACAGGGGGCGAATGAGCAGTTCTTC. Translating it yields CASSLALGQGANEQFF. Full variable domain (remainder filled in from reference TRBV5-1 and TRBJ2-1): KAGVTQTPRYLIKTRGQQVTLSCSPISGHRSVSWYQQTPGQGLQFLFEYFSETQRNKGNFPGRFSGRQFSNSRSEMNVSTLELGDSALYLCASSLALGQGANEQFFGPGTRLTVL.

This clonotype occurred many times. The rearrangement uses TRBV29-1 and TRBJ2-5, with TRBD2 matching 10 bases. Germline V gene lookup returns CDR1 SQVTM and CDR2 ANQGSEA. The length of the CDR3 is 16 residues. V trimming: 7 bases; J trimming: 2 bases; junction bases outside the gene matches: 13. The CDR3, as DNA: TGCAGCGCCATAGGGCTAGCGGGAGCGCCACAAGAGACCCAGTACTTC. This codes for CSAIGLAGAPQETQYF.

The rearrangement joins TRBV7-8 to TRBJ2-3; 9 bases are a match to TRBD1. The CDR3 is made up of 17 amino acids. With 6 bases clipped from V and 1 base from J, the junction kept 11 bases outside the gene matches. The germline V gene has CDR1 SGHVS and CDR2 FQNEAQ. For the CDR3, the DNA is TGTGCCAGCAGACATATCTGGGACAGGGCACGCACAGATACGCAGTATTTT. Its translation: CASRHIWDRARTDTQYF.

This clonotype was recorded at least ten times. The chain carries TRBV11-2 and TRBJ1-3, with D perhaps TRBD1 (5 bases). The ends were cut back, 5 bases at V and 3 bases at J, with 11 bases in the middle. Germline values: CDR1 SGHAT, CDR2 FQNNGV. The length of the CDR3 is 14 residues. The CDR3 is CASSPRDVGNTIYF. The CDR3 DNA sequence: TGTGCCAGCAGCCCGAGGGACGTTGGAAACACCATATATTTT.

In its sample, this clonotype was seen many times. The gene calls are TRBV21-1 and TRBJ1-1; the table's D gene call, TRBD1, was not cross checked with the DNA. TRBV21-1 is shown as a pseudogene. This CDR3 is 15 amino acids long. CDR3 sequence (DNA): TGTGCCAGCAGCAATCTGCAGGGGTGGGGCACTGAAGCTTTCTTT. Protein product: CASSNLQGWGTEAFF.

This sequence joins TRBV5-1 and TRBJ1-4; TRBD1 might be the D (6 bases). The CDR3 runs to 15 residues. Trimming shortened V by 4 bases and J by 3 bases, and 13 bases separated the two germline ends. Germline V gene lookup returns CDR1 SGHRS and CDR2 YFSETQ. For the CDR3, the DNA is TGCGCCAGCAGCGTCGGGGGGGCAGCTAATGAAAAACTGTTTTTT. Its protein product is CASSVGGAANEKLFF.

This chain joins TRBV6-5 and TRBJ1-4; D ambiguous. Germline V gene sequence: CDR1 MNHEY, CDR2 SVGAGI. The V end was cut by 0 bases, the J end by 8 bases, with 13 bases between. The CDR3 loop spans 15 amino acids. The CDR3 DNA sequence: TGTGCCAGCAGTTACTCCGAGAGGGAAGAGGAAAAACTGTTTTTT. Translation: CASSYSEREEEKLFF.

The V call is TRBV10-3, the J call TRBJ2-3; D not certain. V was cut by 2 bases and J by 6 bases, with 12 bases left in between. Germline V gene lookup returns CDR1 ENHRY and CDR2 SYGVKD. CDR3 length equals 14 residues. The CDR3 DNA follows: TGTGCCATCAGTGAGCACGGCTCCCTGGATACGCAGTATTTT. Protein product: CAISEHGSLDTQYF.

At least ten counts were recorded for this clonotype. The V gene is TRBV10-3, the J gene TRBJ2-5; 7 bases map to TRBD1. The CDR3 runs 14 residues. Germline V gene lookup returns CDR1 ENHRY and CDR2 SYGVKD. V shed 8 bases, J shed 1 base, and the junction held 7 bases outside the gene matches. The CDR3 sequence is CAILDRDAQETQYF. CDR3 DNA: TGTGCCATCCTCGACAGGGATGCCCAAGAGACCCAGTACTTC.

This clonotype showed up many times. CDR3 in amino acids: CATSRFGQDSPLHF. The CDR3 DNA is TGTGCCACCAGCAGATTTGGTCAGGATTCACCCCTCCACTTT. This sequence joins TRBV15 and TRBJ1-6; D unclear. V was trimmed by 2 bases and J by 8 bases, leaving 10 bases between them. The V gene's germline CDR1 is LNHNV and CDR2 YYDKDF (reference sequence). The CDR3 is 14 residues long.

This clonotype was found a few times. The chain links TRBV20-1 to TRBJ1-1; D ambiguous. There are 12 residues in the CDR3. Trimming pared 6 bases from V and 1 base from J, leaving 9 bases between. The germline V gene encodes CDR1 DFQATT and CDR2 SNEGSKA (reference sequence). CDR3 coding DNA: TGCAGTGCAATTAGACAGAACACTGAAGCTTTCTTT. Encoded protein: CSAIRQNTEAFF.

This chain's CDR3 is CASSPTPAGGGGEQYF. The CDR3 region has the DNA TGTGCCAGCAGTCCCACACCAGCGGGAGGAGGGGGTGAGCAGTACTTC. The chain combines TRBV27 with TRBJ2-7; 9 bases line up with TRBD2. CDR3 length equals 16 residues. V dropped 5 bases and J dropped 7; count of bases not matched to a gene: 15. Germline V gene sequence: CDR1 MNHEY, CDR2 SMNVEV (reference sequence).

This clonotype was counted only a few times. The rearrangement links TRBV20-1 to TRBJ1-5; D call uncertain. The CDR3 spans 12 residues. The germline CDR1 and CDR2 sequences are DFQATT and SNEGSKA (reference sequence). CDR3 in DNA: TGCAGCATATCGGACGGCAATCAGCCCCAGCATTTT. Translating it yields CSISDGNQPQHF.